The 22 T cell receptor beta chains presented below share a single source sample, sequenced in a study of CD8+ T cells in alopecia areata. The study sorted pooled cutaneous lymph node cells by CD4, CD8alpha, NKG2D, NKG2ACE and other markers. TCR sequencing used cDNA made by reverse transcription of extracted RNA. The method was immunoSEQ multiplex PCR; TCRdb's version includes in-frame clones alone and lacks a portion of them. The table records some 6,500 clones without singletons, the ten largest covering around a third. What was sequenced was CD8+ T cells sorted from a lymph node. The origin of the receptors is a C3H/HeJ mouse with alopecia areata. Strain haplotype (MHC): H2-k.

This clone was detected a few times. Mouse gene names apply. The CDR3 end falls 4 residues outside the read, so it is completed with the germline J gene. At the DNA level, this CDR3 is encoded by other sequences in the same sample as well. This chain joins TRBV19 and TRBJ2-4; 9 positions match TRBD1. Germline V gene lookup returns CDR1 FNHDT and CDR2 SITEND (reference sequence). The CDR3 consists of 13 residues. The J segment lost 3 bases and the V segment lost 4 bases, leaving 0 bases of the junction unmatched. The CDR3 bases that were read are TGTGCCAGCAGTGGGACAGGGCAAAAC. Its protein product is CASSGTGQN. The entire CDR3 sequence reads CASSGTGQNTLYF.

This clone has a count of ten or more. The gene names given are mouse names. Read sequence stops 4 residues before the CDR3 end, and the germline J gene provides the missing end. This rearrangement joins TRBV31 to TRBJ2-1; D could derive from TRBD1 or TRBD2 (5 bases each). Germline-derived CDR1 and CDR2 are GKSSPN and SITVG. This CDR3 comprises 14 residues. Trimming removed 0 bases from V and 3 bases from J, with 9 bases in between. Partial CDR3 DNA: TGTGCCTGGAGTCTGGGGCCCTTCTATGCT. This gives the protein CAWSLGPFYA. The whole CDR3 protein is CAWSLGPFYAEQFF.

This clone was counted many times. Each gene name is a mouse one. The read terminates 4 residues ahead of where the CDR3 ends, so the germline J gene completes it. The chain joins TRBV13-1 to TRBJ2-5; 7 bases align to TRBD2. The CDR3 contains 14 residues. V gave up 0 bases and J gave up 2 bases; unmatched junction bases: 0. Looked up from germline, CDR1 is NSHNY and CDR2 is SYGAGN. The CDR3 DNA, read in part, is TGTGCCAGCAGTGATGGGGGGGGCCAAGAC. This gives the protein CASSDGGGQD. The whole CDR3 sequence reads CASSDGGGQDTQYF.

This clone appeared many times. Germline and genes here are mouse. The read ends 4 residues before the CDR3 terminus; that terminus is restored from the germline J gene. J is TRBJ2-7 and V is TRBV14; 7 positions agree with TRBD1. J lost 0 bases, V lost 4 bases, and 1 base had no gene match. The CDR3 consists of 13 residues. Germline lookup yields CDR1 SGHDT and CDR2 FRDEAV. Here the CDR3 reads CASSRDSSYEQYF. The part of the CDR3 DNA that was read is TGTGCCAGCAGTCGGGACAGCTCCTAT.

This clone has ten or more counts. The genes are named according to mouse. The read terminates 4 residues before the CDR3 end, so the remaining end is supplied by the germline J gene. The chain couples TRBV1 to TRBJ2-2; 7 bases are shared with TRBD2. The germline V gene encodes CDR1 NSQYPW and CDR2 LRSPGD (reference sequence). Unmatched junction bases numbered 4, after V lost 0 bases and J lost 3 bases. The CDR3 loop spans 16 amino acids. CDR3 sequence reads: CTCSAERGGDTGQLYF. Partial CDR3 DNA: TGCACCTGCAGTGCAGAACGGGGGGGGGACACCGGG.

This clone was found a few times. Genes here carry mouse names. The CDR3 is cut off 4 residues early in the read; its end comes from the germline J gene. Other DNA variants within this sample encode the same CDR3. The gene calls are TRBV13-1 and TRBJ2-7; D not certain. This CDR3 region has 12 residues. Germline CDR1 NSHNY, CDR2 SYGAGN. The CDR3 sequence is CASSDVGYEQYF. The sequenced part of the CDR3 DNA is TGTGCCAGCAGTGATGTGGGTTAT.

Comment on this clone: The germline and genes are mouse ones. CDR3 residues: CASSLEGTGGRNTLYF. The covered CDR3 bases are TGTGCCAGCTCTCTCGAAGGGACTGGGGGGCGAAAC. V is TRBV12-1 and J is TRBJ2-4, with 12 nucleotides matching TRBD2. The CDR3 is cut off 4 residues early in the read; its end comes from the germline J gene. The CDR3 extends over 16 amino acids. Germline V gene lookup returns CDR1 SGHSN and CDR2 HYEKVE.

This clone was detected ten times or more. Germline and genes here are mouse. The sequence runs out 4 residues before the end of the CDR3; the remainder is reconstructed from the germline J gene. The chain couples TRBV13-3 to TRBJ2-7; 11 bases are shared with TRBD1. Losses at the gene ends were 5 bases for V and 3 bases for J; bases not matched to a gene: 4. This CDR3 has 14 amino acids. The germline CDR1 and CDR2 sequences are NNHDY and SYVADS. The CDR3 bases that were read are TGTGCCAGCAGGACCGGGACAGGGGGCTAT. It is translated as CASRTGTGGY. The full CDR3 reads CASRTGTGGYEQYF.

This clone showed up many times. Gene names and germline match the mouse. Sequencing ends 4 residues short of the CDR3 end; the germline J gene provides the rest. The chain couples TRBV13-2 to TRBJ2-5; TRBD1 is a possible D gene (6 bases). This CDR3 contains 15 residues. Trimming cost V 1 base and J 0 bases, with 9 bases left between them. In germline, CDR1 is NNHNN, CDR2 SYGAGS (reference sequence). CDR3 in amino acids: CASGDQGFNQDTQYF. Partial CDR3 DNA: TGTGCCAGCGGTGATCAGGGGTTTAACCAAGAC.

This clone was seen a few times. All gene names here are mouse names. The read falls 4 residues short of the CDR3 end, and the missing part is taken from the germline J gene. Additional DNA sequences in this sample encode the identical CDR3. This chain uses TRBV13-2 with TRBJ2-1, with D perhaps assigned TRBD1 or TRBD2 (5 bases each). Germline V CDR1 and CDR2: NNHNN, SYGAGS (reference sequence). V was cut by 2 bases and J by 1 base, with 7 bases left in between. The CDR3 sequence is 14 residues long. Incomplete CDR3 DNA: TGTGCCAGCGGTGACTGGGACAACTATGCT. Translated: CASGDWDNYA. The full CDR3 protein reads CASGDWDNYAEQFF.

This clone is termed medium-sized. Genes and germline are mouse. The read terminates 4 residues ahead of where the CDR3 ends, so the germline J gene completes it. This chain links TRBV13-1 with TRBJ2-7; the D gene is possibly TRBD2 (6 bases). The V end lost 0 bases, the J end lost 0 bases, and 10 bases lay between the germline ends. Germline CDR1 reads NSHNY; CDR2 reads SYGAGN. The CDR3 is 15 residues long. Incomplete CDR3 DNA: TGTGCCAGCAGTGATGACCTGGGGAGCTCCTAT. Encoded protein: CASSDDLGSSY. In full, the CDR3 reads CASSDDLGSSYEQYF.

This clone was seen at least ten times. Germline and genes: mouse. The read terminates 4 residues ahead of where the CDR3 ends, so the germline J gene completes it. The chain couples TRBV5 to TRBJ2-5; possibly TRBD1 for D (5 bases). The V end lost 1 base, the J end lost 1 base, and 6 bases lay between the germline ends. Germline V gene lookup returns CDR1 LGHNA and CDR2 YNLKQL (reference sequence). The CDR3 sequence is 14 residues long. Here the CDR3 reads CASSQAGHQDTQYF. CDR3 bases read: TGTGCCAGCAGCCAAGCAGGGCACCAAGAC.

In its sample, this clone was seen many times. Germline and genes here are mouse. The read gets to within 4 residues of the CDR3 end, and the germline J gene fills in the rest. The V and J genes are TRBV13-3 and TRBJ2-7; TRBD2 aligns across 8 bases. Germline loops: CDR1 NNHDY, CDR2 SYVADS. This CDR3 has 11 amino acids. CDR3 DNA, as far as it was read: TGTGCCAGCTGGGGGGGGTAT. As protein: CASWGGY. From start to end, the CDR3 is CASWGGYEQYF.

This clone ranks as medium-sized (0.01 to 0.1%). The germline and genes are mouse ones. The CDR3 is cut off 4 residues early in the read; its end comes from the germline J gene. The chain employs TRBV16 and TRBJ2-2; 7 bases are a match to TRBD2. With 1 base clipped from V and 3 bases from J, the junction kept 2 bases outside the gene matches. This CDR3 has 15 residues. Germline CDR1 and CDR2: SGHSA and FRNQAP. CDR3 protein: CASSLAGGYTGQLYF. The part of the CDR3 DNA that was read is TGTGCAAGCAGCTTAGCTGGGGGTTACACCGGG.

Many counts were recorded for this clone. Genes and germline come from the mouse. The CDR3 goes on 4 residues after the read ends, and that part is filled in from the germline J gene. The genes are TRBV5 and TRBJ2-1, with 10 bases matching TRBD2. The V gene end was trimmed by 6 bases and the J gene end by 1 base; junction bases not matched to a gene: 3. CDR1 and CDR2 (germline): LGHNA, YNLKQL (reference sequence). The CDR3 covers 15 residues. The DNA read from the CDR3 is TGTGCCAGCAGTTCGACTGGGGGGAACTATGCT. Encoded protein: CASSSTGGNYA. The full-length CDR3 reads as CASSSTGGNYAEQFF.

By its share, this clone is large (0.1 to 1%). Any gene name here is a mouse gene name. The read finishes 4 residues shy of the CDR3 end, and the germline J gene is used to complete it. This rearrangement joins TRBV1 to TRBJ1-2, with D hard to call. The CDR3 contains 13 residues. V dropped 2 bases and J dropped 2 bases, with 6 bases sitting between them. Germline CDR1 and CDR2: NSQYPW and LRSPGD (reference sequence). The chain's CDR3 is CTCSAIQNSDYTF. CDR3 bases read: TGCACCTGCAGTGCAATCCAGAACTCC. Full variable domain (outside the CDR3, taken from reference TRBV1 and TRBJ1-2): VTLLEQNPRWRLVPRGQAVNLRCILKNSQYPWMSWYQQDLQKQLQWLFTLRSPGDKEVKSLPGADYLATRVTDTELRLQVANMSQGRTLYCTCSAIQNSDYTFGSGTRLLVI.

Details on this clone: Each gene name is a mouse one. The observed sequence ends 4 residues before the CDR3 terminus, with the missing tail filled in from the germline J gene. J is TRBJ1-2 and V is TRBV31; 8 nucleotides align to TRBD1. V shed 0 bases, J shed 3 bases, and the junction held 3 bases outside the gene matches. CDR3 length: 14 amino acids. Per the germline V gene, CDR1 is GKSSPN and CDR2 is SITVG. The CDR3 loop is CAWSLQGAYSDYTF. The DNA read from the CDR3 is TGTGCCTGGAGTCTTCAGGGGGCCTACTCC. Looking up the rest from reference TRBV31 and TRBJ1-2 gives the full variable domain: AQTIHQWPVAEIKAVGSPLSLGCTIKGKSSPNLYWYWQATGGTLQQLFYSITVGQVESVVQLNLSASRPKDDQFILSTEKLLLSHSGFYLCAWSLQGAYSDYTFGSGTRLLVI.

This clone was seen more than once but under ten times. The germline and genes are mouse ones. The sequence runs out 4 residues before the end of the CDR3; the remainder is reconstructed from the germline J gene. V gene TRBV13-3 combines with J gene TRBJ2-2; D might be TRBD1 (6 bases). CDR3 size: 12 residues. Trimming stripped 5 bases from V and 5 bases from J, with 7 bases between. Per germline, CDR1 NNHDY and CDR2 SYVADS. Incomplete CDR3 DNA: TGTGCCAGCAGCACAGGGACCGGG. Translated: CASSTGTG. The full CDR3 is CASSTGTGQLYF.

This clone was counted ten times or more. Germline and genes: mouse. The read halts 4 residues ahead of the CDR3 end, with the missing end drawn from the germline J gene. The V and J genes are TRBV13-2 and TRBJ2-7, with a weak D call TRBD1 (5 bases). The CDR3 has 14 amino acids. V gave up 1 base and J gave up 0 bases, with 8 bases separating them. The germline V gene encodes CDR1 NNHNN and CDR2 SYGAGS (reference sequence). CDR3 DNA, as far as it was read: TGTGCCAGCGGTGATCGAGGGGACTCCTAT. This translates into CASGDRGDSY. The entire CDR3 protein is CASGDRGDSYEQYF.

This clone was counted between two and nine times. The genes are named according to mouse. The read halts 4 residues ahead of the CDR3 end, with the missing end drawn from the germline J gene. This chain joins TRBV31 and TRBJ2-2; 7 nucleotides align to TRBD1. The CDR3 has 13 amino acids. Germline CDR1 and CDR2: GKSSPN and SITVG. CDR3 amino acids: CAWSPSGGGQLYF. The part of the CDR3 DNA that was read is TGTGCCTGGAGTCCGTCAGGGGGCGGG. The full variable domain, completed using reference TRBV31 and TRBJ2-2, is AQTIHQWPVAEIKAVGSPLSLGCTIKGKSSPNLYWYWQATGGTLQQLFYSITVGQVESVVQLNLSASRPKDDQFILSTEKLLLSHSGFYLCAWSPSGGGQLYFGEGSKLTVL.

With respect to this clone: Gene names refer to mouse genes. Read sequence stops 4 residues before the CDR3 end, and the germline J gene provides the missing end. The gene calls are TRBV12-2 and TRBJ2-7; 9 nucleotides line up with TRBD2. This CDR3 spans 14 amino acids. Germline CDR1 reads SGHLS; CDR2 reads HYDKME. The junction had 5 bases not matched to a gene; V was cut back by 6 bases and J by 0 bases. This chain's CDR3 is CASTPWGGSYEQYF. The sequenced part of the CDR3 DNA is TGTGCCAGCACCCCCTGGGGGGGCTCCTAT.

Ten or more counts support this clone. Genes here carry mouse names. The CDR3 extends 4 residues past the end of the read, so its final part is completed from the germline J gene. This sequence joins TRBV14 and TRBJ2-5; 9 nucleotides align to TRBD2. Germline values: CDR1 SGHDT, CDR2 FRDEAV. The CDR3 is 15 residues long. V dropped 3 bases and J dropped 2; count of bases not matched to a gene: 4. CDR3 sequence reads: CASSWLGGSQDTQYF. CDR3 DNA (partial): TGTGCCAGCAGTTGGCTGGGGGGGTCCCAAGAC.